The entry below describes one T cell receptor (beta chain). The target antigen is unknown. Other DNA sequences in this specimen translate into the identical CDR3. The V and J ends lost 3 bases and 4 bases respectively, with 3 bases between them. Germline V gene lookup returns CDR1 DFQATT and CDR2 SNEGSKA (reference sequence). The CDR3 covers 10 residues. This entry comes from a study of shared clonotypes between healthy human individuals. Here immunoSEQ multiplex PCR was the method, and the copy in TCRdb shows in-frame clones only, minus some. The table records some 1 million clones, more than 60% of them present only once. Study-level points and caveats: Larger estimated richness was generally recorded for naive subsets relative to memory subsets.

The sequencing input was memory CD4+ T cells sorted from blood. Subset here: CD45RA-negative fraction. This TCR came from a man aged 18 to 29 in good health. V is TRBV20-1 and J is TRBJ2-5, with unresolved D. In DNA form, the CDR3 reads TGCAGTGCTAGGCTAGAGACCCAGTACTTC. This gives the protein CSARLETQYF.